These 9 T cell receptor beta chains share one sample of origin, sequenced in a study of T cell changes during pregnancy in multiple sclerosis. Clones were sequenced by immunoSEQ multiplex PCR, and TCRdb holds only the in-frame ones, with some missing. The sample lists tens of thousands of clones, 91% occurring once. The sample here was CD4+ T cells from peripheral blood mononuclear cells, taken in the second trimester of pregnancy. All receptors derive from a female donor in good health, enrolled as a control in a pregnancy study.

The rearrangement links TRBV7-9 to TRBJ1-1; 9 positions agree with TRBD1. Trimming cost V 6 bases and J 8 bases; bases outside gene matches: 16. This CDR3 is built from 16 residues. Per the germline V gene, CDR1 is SEHNR and CDR2 is FQNEAQ (reference sequence). The CDR3 reads CASSLDEGQGSLEAFF. For the CDR3, the DNA is TGTGCCAGCAGTCTCGACGAGGGACAGGGCTCCCTGGAAGCTTTCTTT.

Remarks on this clone: This CDR3 is also generated by other DNA sequences in the sample. This chain connects TRBV6-5 to TRBJ2-4; D unresolved. V was trimmed by 2 bases and J by 5 bases, leaving 7 bases between them. The CDR3 is made up of 13 amino acids. Per the germline V gene, CDR1 is MNHEY and CDR2 is SVGAGI. CDR3 amino acids: CASSYREENIQYF. CDR3 nucleotides: TGTGCCAGCAGTTACAGAGAGGAAAACATTCAGTACTTC.

The rearrangement links TRBV29-1 to TRBJ2-1, with TRBD1 matching over 8 bases. V lost 0 bases and J lost 8; bases outside the gene matches: 6. The CDR3 loop spans 14 amino acids. In germline, CDR1 is SQVTM, CDR2 ANQGSEA. The CDR3 region has the DNA TGCAGCGTTGAAGAGGCGCGGACAGGGTATGAGCAGTTCTTC. This codes for CSVEEARTGYEQFF.

CDR3 DNA sequence: TGTGCCAGCAGCCCGACTACCCCGGACGACCTCTACAATGAGCAGTTCTTC. This sequence encodes CASSPTTPDDLYNEQFF. The gene calls are TRBV13 and TRBJ2-1; perhaps TRBD2 as D (5 bases). CDR3 length: 17 amino acids. The germline gives CDR1 PRHDT, CDR2 FYEKMQ (reference sequence). The V and J ends lost 5 bases and 3 bases respectively, with 20 bases between them. Full variable domain (rest looked up from reference TRBV13 and TRBJ2-1): AAGVIQSPRHLIKEKRETATLKCYPIPRHDTVYWYQQGPGQDPQFLISFYEKMQSDKGSIPDRFSAQQFSDYHSELNMSSLELGDSALYFCASSPTTPDDLYNEQFFGPGTRLTVL.

The chain links TRBV5-3 to TRBJ2-7, with 9 bases aligning to TRBD2. TRBV5-3 is labeled an ORF, and its function is uncertain. This CDR3 has 15 residues. Unmatched junction bases numbered 12, after V lost 4 bases and J lost 7 bases. The CDR3 reads CARSGLAGVAGEQYF. The DNA for the CDR3 is TGTGCCAGAAGCGGATTAGCGGGAGTGGCGGGGGAGCAGTACTTC.

This chain connects TRBV5-1 to TRBJ1-5, with 9 positions matching TRBD1. J gave up 6 bases and V 0 bases, and 4 bases lay outside the gene matches. CDR3 length: 15 residues. Germline assignment: CDR1 SGHRS and CDR2 YFSETQ. CDR3 protein: CASSLGQGGSQPQHF. The CDR3 DNA reads TGCGCCAGCAGCTTGGGACAGGGGGGGAGTCAGCCCCAGCATTTT.

This sequence joins TRBV5-4 and TRBJ2-3, with 9 bases lining up with TRBD2. The J segment lost 9 bases and the V segment lost 4 bases, leaving 18 bases of the junction unmatched. The CDR3 is 17 residues long. Germline CDR1 is SGHNT and CDR2 is YYREEE (reference sequence). This CDR3 is CASSPREERGVRGTQYF. Here the CDR3 DNA reads TGTGCCAGCAGCCCGCGGGAGGAGCGGGGGGTCCGTGGCACGCAGTATTTT.

The chain joins TRBV7-6 to TRBJ2-1; the D gene is possibly TRBD2 (6 bases). Per germline, CDR1 SGHVS and CDR2 FNYEAQ. Trimming removed 2 bases from V and 7 bases from J, with 15 bases in between. The CDR3 consists of 15 residues. For the CDR3, the DNA is TGTGCCAGCAGCTTACTTCCGGGAGCTTATAATGAGCAGTTCTTC. Residues: CASSLLPGAYNEQFF.

The rearrangement links TRBV5-4 to TRBJ1-2, with D uncertain. Germline assignment: CDR1 SGHNT and CDR2 YYREEE (reference sequence). CDR3 size: 15 residues. V dropped 0 bases and J dropped 2 bases, with 11 bases sitting between them. Here the CDR3 DNA reads TGTGCCAGCAGCTTGGTCCGGGGAACGAACTATGGCTACACCTTC. The encoded protein is CASSLVRGTNYGYTF.